Listed below are T cell receptor beta chains from one sample, sequenced in a study of blood T cells in healthy people across ages. From the 5' RACE reads, TCRdb called clonotypes with MiXCR, one entry per CDR3 protein. Here the sample spans about 780,000 distinct CDR3 sequences, 46% being singletons. Sequenced input: blood. Receptors were obtained from a man older than 75 in good health. Each CDR3 is given with its conserved first and last residue. The D gene is left open where the match is weak. Expanded clones get a size class; other rows say once, few or many, or leave the size out.

-	-	TRBJ1-2	TRBV6-6	CASRNRGANYGYTF	TGTGCCAGTCGTAATCGGGGGGCTAACTATGGCTACACCTTC
-	TRBD2	TRBJ2-5	TRBV20-1	CSARTGLAGGSETQYF	TGCAGTGCTAGAACCGGACTAGCGGGAGGTTCAGAGACCCAGTACTTC
-	TRBD1	TRBJ1-2	TRBV18	CASSPGPGQGLNYGYTF	TGTGCCAGCTCACCCGGGCCGGGACAGGGCCTTAACTATGGCTACACCTTC
-	TRBD2	TRBJ2-7	TRBV2	CASGASSGRPLSSYEQYF	TGTGCCAGCGGTGCAAGTAGCGGGAGACCATTGAGCTCCTACGAGCAGTACTTC
-	-	TRBJ2-1	TRBV20-1	CSARVRTSYNEQFF	TGCAGTGCTCGCGTCAGAACCTCCTACAATGAGCAGTTCTTC
many	TRBD1	TRBJ1-2	TRBV12-3/TRBV12-4	CASSLNAGGRNGYTF	TGTGCCAGCAGTTTAAATGCAGGGGGCCGGAATGGCTACACCTTC
many	TRBD2	TRBJ2-3	TRBV20-1	CSARTSGSLDTQYF	TGCAGTGCCAGGACTAGCGGGAGCTTGGATACGCAGTATTTT
-	TRBD1	TRBJ2-1	TRBV6-2/TRBV6-3	CASREQGGEFF	TGTGCCAGCAGAGAACAGGGGGGAGAGTTCTTC
few	-	TRBJ2-3	TRBV7-9	CVSSQYRGFEDTQYF	TGTGTCAGCAGCCAGTATAGAGGGTTCGAGGATACGCAGTATTTT
few	-	TRBJ1-2	TRBV20-1	CSARAPGSYGYTF	TGCAGTGCTAGAGCCCCCGGTAGCTATGGCTACACCTTC
many	-	TRBJ1-2	TRBV5-5	CASSSETLTRNYGYTF	TGTGCCAGCAGCTCGGAGACCTTGACACGTAACTATGGCTACACCTTC
few	-	TRBJ2-7	TRBV10-3	CAIRKDSYEQYF	TGTGCCATCAGAAAGGACAGCTACGAGCAGTACTTC
few	TRBD2	TRBJ2-7	TRBV10-3	CAITEGLEGDEQYF	TGTGCCATCACGGAGGGACTAGAGGGGGACGAGCAGTACTTC
few	-	TRBJ2-3	TRBV2	CASSVLRERTDTQYF	TGTGCCAGCAGTGTCCTTCGGGAACGCACAGATACGCAGTATTTT
-	TRBD1	TRBJ1-3	TRBV30	CAWTLGQDLSGNTIYF	TGTGCCTGGACTCTTGGACAGGATCTCTCTGGAAACACCATATATTTT
-	-	TRBJ2-3	TRBV7-2	CASSLIQGSTDTQYF	TGTGCCAGCAGCTTAATCCAGGGCAGCACAGATACGCAGTATTTT
-	TRBD2	TRBJ2-5	TRBV7-2	CASSLGTGGGQETQYF	TGTGCCAGCAGCTTAGGGACTGGGGGGGGACAAGAGACCCAGTACTTC
-	-	TRBJ2-3	TRBV7-6	CASSIRHHRGDTQYF	TGTGCCAGCAGCATACGCCATCACCGTGGAGATACGCAGTATTTT
-	-	TRBJ2-1	TRBV7-3	CASSLMADSNEQFF	TGTGCCAGCAGCTTAATGGCAGATAGCAATGAGCAGTTCTTC
few	TRBD1	TRBJ2-7	TRBV20-1	CSARDRTGGFYEQYF	TGCAGTGCTAGAGATCGGACAGGGGGCTTCTACGAGCAGTACTTC
few	-	TRBJ2-1	TRBV29-1	CSVVMQGNEQFF	TGCAGCGTTGTCATGCAGGGCAATGAGCAGTTCTTC
-	TRBD1	TRBJ2-2	TRBV20-1	CSARGQGTGELFF	TGCAGTGCTAGGGGACAGGGCACCGGGGAGCTGTTTTTT
-	-	TRBJ2-5	TRBV25-1	CASSPNPRAIKRNETQYF	TGTGCCAGCAGCCCCAATCCTCGGGCCATAAAAAGAAACGAGACCCAGTACTTC
few	-	TRBJ1-1	TRBV27	CASSSAGPPLNTEAFF	TGTGCCAGCAGTAGTGCGGGGCCCCCCCTGAACACTGAAGCTTTCTTT